The clone carrying this TCR beta chain was recorded once. Participant reports of clinical history set cohort assignment. This specimen comes from a study of blood T cell repertoires in COVID-19. Study details: Specimens from acute and convalescent COVID-19 originated in the United States, Italy and Spain. T cells, B-cell-depleted T cells, or PBMCs supplied cDNA or gDNA.

How the authors handled the data: Nucleated cell counts were estimated from reference gene primer amplification. The method was immunoSEQ multiplex PCR; TCRdb's version includes in-frame clones alone and lacks a portion of them. From that table come the V and J calls and clone size; the DNA was used to work out D and trimming. This sample carries more than 200,000 clones, around 87% of them seen once, and the ten largest clones take more than 5%. From germline, CDR1 is MNHEY and CDR2 SVGEGT. V was pared by 6 bases and J by 9 bases, with 17 bases between. The CDR3 sequence is 13 residues long. What was sequenced was PBMCs or T cells enriched from blood (not recorded which). This chain joins TRBV6-2 or TRBV6-3 and TRBJ2-5; D ambiguous. This sequence was found in a woman aged 30 to 39 with acute COVID-19. Here the CDR3 reads CASSTNPRVAQYF. Here the CDR3 DNA reads TGTGCCAGCAGCACTAACCCAAGAGTCGCCCAGTACTTC.